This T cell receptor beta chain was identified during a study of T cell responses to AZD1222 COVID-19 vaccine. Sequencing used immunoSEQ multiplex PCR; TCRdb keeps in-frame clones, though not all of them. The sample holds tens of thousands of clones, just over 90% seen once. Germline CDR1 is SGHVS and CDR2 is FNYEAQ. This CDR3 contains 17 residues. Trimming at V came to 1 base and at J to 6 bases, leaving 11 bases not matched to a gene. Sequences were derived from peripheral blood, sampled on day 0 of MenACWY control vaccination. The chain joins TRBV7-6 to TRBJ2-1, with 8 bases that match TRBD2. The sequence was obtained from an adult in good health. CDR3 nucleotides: TGTGCCAGCAGCTTAGTCTCGGGACTAGGGGCTTCCAATGAGCAGTTCTTC. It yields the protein CASSLVSGLGASNEQFF.